This T cell receptor beta chain was recorded in a study of shared clonotypes between healthy human individuals. The length of the CDR3 is 16 residues. V lost 6 bases to trimming and J lost 4 bases; unmatched junction nucleotides: 9. Germline CDR1 SNHLY, CDR2 FYNNEI. Deep was the level at which the assay was run. TCRdb's table, derived via immunoSEQ multiplex PCR, lists solely in-frame clones and lacks some. This sample has about 510,000 clones, with about 80% found just once. This clone was recorded once. The sample consisted of PBMCs. The rearrangement uses TRBV2 and TRBJ2-3; TRBD1 matches 11 bases. The sequence derives from a woman aged 40 to 50 in good health. Some clones in this sample may be carry-over from other donors' samples. CDR3 in DNA: TGTGCCAGCAGCCCCGGGACAGGGGGGTTCCCAGATACGCAGTATTTT. Residues: CASSPGTGGFPDTQYF.